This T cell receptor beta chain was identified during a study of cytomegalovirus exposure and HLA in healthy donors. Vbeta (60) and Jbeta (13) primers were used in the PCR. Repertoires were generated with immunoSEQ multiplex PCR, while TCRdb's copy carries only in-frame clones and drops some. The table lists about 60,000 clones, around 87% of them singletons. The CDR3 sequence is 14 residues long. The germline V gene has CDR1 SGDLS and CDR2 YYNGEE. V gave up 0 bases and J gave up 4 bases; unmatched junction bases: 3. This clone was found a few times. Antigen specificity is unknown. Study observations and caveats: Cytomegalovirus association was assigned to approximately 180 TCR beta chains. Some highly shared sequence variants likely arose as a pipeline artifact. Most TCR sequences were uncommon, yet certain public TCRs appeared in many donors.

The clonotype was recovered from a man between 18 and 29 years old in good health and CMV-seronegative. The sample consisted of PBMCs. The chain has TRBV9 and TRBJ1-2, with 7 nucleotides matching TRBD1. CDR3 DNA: TGTGCCAGCAGCGTAGGGGCAGGGGGCTATGGCTACACCTTC. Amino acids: CASSVGAGGYGYTF.